These 5 T cell receptor beta chains came from one sample sequenced in a study of CD8 T cells in ankylosing spondylitis. MiXCR, run by TCRdb on the 5' RACE reads, gives a single entry per CDR3 protein. The sample contains under 250,000 distinct CDR3 sequences, roughly 10% of which appear only once. Sequences were obtained from blood, either unsorted or a sorted T cell fraction (not recorded which). The source of these receptors is a male donor with ankylosing spondylitis or in good health (not recorded which).

This chain joins TRBV7-9 and TRBJ1-2; D perhaps matches TRBD1 (5 bases). CDR3 length: 13 residues. Trimming cost V 5 bases and J 7 bases, with 14 bases left between them. The V gene's germline CDR1 is SEHNR and CDR2 FQNEAQ (reference sequence). The CDR3 DNA sequence: TGTGCCAGCAGCCTTGGACATGCCGGTGGCTACACCTTC. The encoded protein is CASSLGHAGGYTF.

This clonotype was counted ten times or more. V is TRBV27 and J is TRBJ2-1, with TRBD1 matching over 8 bases. The germline CDR1 and CDR2 sequences are MNHEY and SMNVEV (reference sequence). J was trimmed by 6 bases and V by 6 bases; bases with no gene match: 13. The CDR3 is 16 residues long. The CDR3 reads CASSWLRTGLSNEQFF. CDR3 coding DNA: TGTGCCAGCAGCTGGCTTCGGACAGGGTTGAGCAATGAGCAGTTCTTC.

Of note for this clonotype: A much larger clone lies a single base off, so this may be a read error. The rearrangement uses TRBV10-3 and TRBJ1-2; maybe TRBD1 (5 bases). The CDR3 is made up of 13 amino acids. Per the germline V gene, CDR1 is ENHRY and CDR2 is SYGVKD. CDR3 in amino acids: CTTGDGSNYGYTF. DNA for the CDR3: TGTACCACCGGGGACGGTTCTAACTATGGCTACACCTTC.

Ten or more counts support this clonotype. The chain uses TRBV5-1 and TRBJ2-3; 9 bases are shared with TRBD2. Losses at the gene ends were 4 bases for V and 6 bases for J; bases not matched to a gene: 12. The CDR3 is made up of 16 amino acids. Looked up from germline, CDR1 is SGHRS and CDR2 is YFSETQ. This CDR3 reads CASSRATAGGSDTQYF. DNA for the CDR3: TGCGCCAGCAGCCGCGCGACAGCGGGAGGAAGTGATACGCAGTATTTT.

This clonotype was observed many times. V and J are TRBV6-1 and TRBJ2-3; D is ambiguous. Germline CDR1 MNHNS, CDR2 SASEGT. The V and J ends lost 6 bases and 2 bases respectively, with 15 bases between them. CDR3 length: 15 amino acids. DNA of the CDR3: TGTGCCAGCAGCCTAAGAGGTCCACTCACAGATACGCAGTATTTT. It is translated as CASSLRGPLTDTQYF.